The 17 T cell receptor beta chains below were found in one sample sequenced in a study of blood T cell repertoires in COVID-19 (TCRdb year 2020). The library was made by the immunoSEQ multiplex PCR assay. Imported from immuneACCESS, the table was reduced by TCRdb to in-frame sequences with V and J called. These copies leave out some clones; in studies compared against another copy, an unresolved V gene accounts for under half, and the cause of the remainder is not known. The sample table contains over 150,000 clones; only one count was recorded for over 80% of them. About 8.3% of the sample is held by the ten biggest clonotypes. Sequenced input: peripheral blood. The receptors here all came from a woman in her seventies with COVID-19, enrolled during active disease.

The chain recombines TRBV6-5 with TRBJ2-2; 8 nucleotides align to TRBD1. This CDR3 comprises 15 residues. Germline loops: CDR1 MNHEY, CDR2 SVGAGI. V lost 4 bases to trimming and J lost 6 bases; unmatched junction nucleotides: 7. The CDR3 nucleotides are TGTGCCAGCAGTTCTCGACAGGGGCGCGCCGGGGAGCTGTTTTTT. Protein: CASSSRQGRAGELFF.

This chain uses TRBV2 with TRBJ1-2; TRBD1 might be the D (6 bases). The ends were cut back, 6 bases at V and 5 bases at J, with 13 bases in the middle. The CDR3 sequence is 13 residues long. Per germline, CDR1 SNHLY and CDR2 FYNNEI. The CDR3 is CASSLGQTYGYTF. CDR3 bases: TGTGCCAGCAGCCTCGGACAGACTTATGGCTACACCTTC.

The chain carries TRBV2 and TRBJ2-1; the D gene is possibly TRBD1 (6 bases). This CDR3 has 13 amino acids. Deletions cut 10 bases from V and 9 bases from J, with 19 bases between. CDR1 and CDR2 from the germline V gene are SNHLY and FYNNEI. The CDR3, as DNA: TGTGCCACTTCAGGGGCCGGTAGGGGTGAGCAGTTCTTC. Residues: CATSGAGRGEQFF.

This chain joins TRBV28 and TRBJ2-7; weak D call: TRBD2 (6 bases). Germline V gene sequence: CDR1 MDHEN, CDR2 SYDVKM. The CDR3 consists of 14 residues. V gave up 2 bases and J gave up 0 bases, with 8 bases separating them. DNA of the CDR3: TGTGCCAGCAGTTTAGGGGGGTCCTCCTACGAGCAGTACTTC. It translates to CASSLGGSSYEQYF. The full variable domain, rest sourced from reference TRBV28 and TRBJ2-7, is DVKVTQSSRYLVKRTGEKVFLECVQDMDHENMFWYRQDPGLGLRLIYFSYDVKMKEKGDIPEGYSVSREKKERFSLILESASTNQTSMYLCASSLGGSSYEQYFGPGTRLTVT.

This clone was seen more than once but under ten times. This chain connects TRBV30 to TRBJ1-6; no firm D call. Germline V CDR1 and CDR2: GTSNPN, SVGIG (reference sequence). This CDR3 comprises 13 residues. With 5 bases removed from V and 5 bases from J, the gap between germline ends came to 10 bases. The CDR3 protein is CAWGAIDNSPLHF. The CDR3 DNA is TGTGCCTGGGGAGCCATAGATAATTCACCCCTCCACTTT. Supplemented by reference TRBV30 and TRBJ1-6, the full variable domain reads SQTIHQWPATLVQPVGSPLSLECTVEGTSNPNLYWYRQAAGRGLQLLFYSVGIGQISSEVPQNLSASRPQDRQFILSSKKLLLSDSGFYLCAWGAIDNSPLHFGNGTRLTVT.

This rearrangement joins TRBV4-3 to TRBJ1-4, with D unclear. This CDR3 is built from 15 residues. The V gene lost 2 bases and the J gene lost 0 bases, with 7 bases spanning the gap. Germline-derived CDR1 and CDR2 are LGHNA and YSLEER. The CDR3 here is CASSQTGATNEKLFF. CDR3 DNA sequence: TGCGCCAGCAGCCAAACGGGTGCAACTAATGAAAAACTGTTTTTT.

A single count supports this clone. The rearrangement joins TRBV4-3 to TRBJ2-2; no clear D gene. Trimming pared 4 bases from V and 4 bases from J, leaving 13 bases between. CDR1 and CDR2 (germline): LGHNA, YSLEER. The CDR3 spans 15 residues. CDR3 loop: CASSRVQGGTGELFF. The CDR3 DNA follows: TGCGCCAGCAGCCGCGTACAAGGCGGCACCGGGGAGCTGTTTTTT.

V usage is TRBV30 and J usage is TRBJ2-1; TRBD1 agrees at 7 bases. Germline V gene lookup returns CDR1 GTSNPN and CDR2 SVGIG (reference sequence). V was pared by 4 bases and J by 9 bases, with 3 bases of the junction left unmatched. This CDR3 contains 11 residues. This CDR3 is CAWKGAGEQFF. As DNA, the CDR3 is TGTGCCTGGAAGGGGGCGGGTGAGCAGTTCTTC.

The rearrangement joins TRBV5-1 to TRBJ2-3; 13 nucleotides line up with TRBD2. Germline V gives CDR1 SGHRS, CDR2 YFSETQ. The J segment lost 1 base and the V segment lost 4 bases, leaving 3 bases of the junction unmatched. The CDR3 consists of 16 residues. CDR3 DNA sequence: TGCGCCAGCAGCACCGGGACTAGCGGGGGCACAGATACGCAGTATTTT. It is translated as CASSTGTSGGTDTQYF.

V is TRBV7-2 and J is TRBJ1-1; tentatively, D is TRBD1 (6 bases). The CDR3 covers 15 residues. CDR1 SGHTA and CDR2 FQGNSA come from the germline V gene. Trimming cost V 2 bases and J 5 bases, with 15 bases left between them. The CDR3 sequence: CASSLQRGAHTEAFF. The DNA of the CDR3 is TGTGCCAGCAGCTTACAGCGGGGGGCGCATACTGAAGCTTTCTTT.

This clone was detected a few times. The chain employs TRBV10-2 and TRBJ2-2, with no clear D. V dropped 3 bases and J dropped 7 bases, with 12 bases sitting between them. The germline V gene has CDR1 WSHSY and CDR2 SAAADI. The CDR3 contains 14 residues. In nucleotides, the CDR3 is TGCGCCAGCAGTGAATCCCCCAGAGGCGGGGAGCTGTTTTTT. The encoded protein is CASSESPRGGELFF.

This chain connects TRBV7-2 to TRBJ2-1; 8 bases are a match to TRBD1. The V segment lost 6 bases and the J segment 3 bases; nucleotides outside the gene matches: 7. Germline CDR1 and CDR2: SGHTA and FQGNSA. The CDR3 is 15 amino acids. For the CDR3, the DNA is TGTGCCAGCAGTACAGGACAGGGATACTACAATGAGCAGTTCTTC. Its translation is CASSTGQGYYNEQFF.

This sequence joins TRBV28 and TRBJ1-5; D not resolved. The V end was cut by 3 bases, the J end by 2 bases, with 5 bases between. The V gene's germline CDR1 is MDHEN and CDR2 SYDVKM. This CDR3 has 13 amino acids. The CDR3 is CASSFPGNQPQHF. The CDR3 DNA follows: TGTGCCAGCAGTTTCCCCGGCAATCAGCCCCAGCATTTT.

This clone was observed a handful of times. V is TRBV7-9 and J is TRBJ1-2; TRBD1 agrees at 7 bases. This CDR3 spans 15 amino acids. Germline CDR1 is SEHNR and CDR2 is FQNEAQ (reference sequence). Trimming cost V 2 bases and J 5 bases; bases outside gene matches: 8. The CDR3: CASSLHRGGGYGYTF. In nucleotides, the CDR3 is TGTGCCAGCAGCTTACACAGGGGAGGAGGGTATGGCTACACCTTC.

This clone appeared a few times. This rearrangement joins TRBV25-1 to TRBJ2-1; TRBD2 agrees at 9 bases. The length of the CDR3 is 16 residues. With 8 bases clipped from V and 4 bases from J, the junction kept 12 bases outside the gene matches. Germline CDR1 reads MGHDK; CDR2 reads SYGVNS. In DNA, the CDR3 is TGTGCCAGCGCATTGTCGGGCGGGAGGGAGTACAATGAGCAGTTCTTC. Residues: CASALSGGREYNEQFF.

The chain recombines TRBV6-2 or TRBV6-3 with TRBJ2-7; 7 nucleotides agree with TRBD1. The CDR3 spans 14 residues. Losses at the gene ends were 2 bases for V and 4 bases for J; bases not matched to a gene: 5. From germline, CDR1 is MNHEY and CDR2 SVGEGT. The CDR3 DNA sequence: TGTGCCAGCAGTTACCAGCAGGGGGTGTACGAGCAGTACTTC. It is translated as CASSYQQGVYEQYF.

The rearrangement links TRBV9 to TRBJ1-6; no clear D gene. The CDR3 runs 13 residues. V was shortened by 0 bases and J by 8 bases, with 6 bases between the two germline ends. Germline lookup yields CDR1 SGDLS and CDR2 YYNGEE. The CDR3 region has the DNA TGTGCCAGCAGCGTAGGAGTAGATTCACCCCTCCACTTT. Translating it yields CASSVGVDSPLHF.